A single sample is the source of the 7 T cell receptor beta chains below, sequenced in a study of breast tumors, draining lymph nodes, adjacent tissues. Samples came from axillary lymph nodes draining the breast cancer. MiXCR, run by TCRdb on the multiplex PCR reads, gives a single entry per CDR3 protein. The sample holds around 150,000 distinct CDR3 sequences, 32% seen once. The sequencing sample was made of axillary lymph node tissue. All receptors come from a female donor with breast cancer. Some clones in this sample may be carry-over from other donors' samples.

This clonotype was picked up many times. CDR3 DNA: TGTGCCAGCGGGGACAGAAATAATGAAAAACTGTTTTTT. It is translated as CASGDRNNEKLFF. The V and J genes are TRBV12-3 or TRBV12-4 and TRBJ1-4, with 7 bases that match TRBD1. The J segment lost 4 bases and the V segment lost 8 bases, leaving 4 bases of the junction unmatched. The CDR3 totals 13 residues.

The chain links TRBV2 to TRBJ1-6; 7 nucleotides agree with TRBD1. The CDR3 is 15 amino acids. CDR1 SNHLY and CDR2 FYNNEI come from the germline V gene. Trimming took 4 bases from V and 9 from J; bases not matched to a gene: 9. CDR3 residues: CASSATGTLGSPLHF. The CDR3 nucleotides read TGTGCCAGCAGTGCGACAGGGACTCTGGGTTCACCCCTCCACTTT.

The rearrangement joins TRBV25-1 to TRBJ2-7; the D gene could be TRBD1 or TRBD2 (5 bases each). The CDR3 is made up of 14 amino acids. Trimming took 4 bases from V and 2 from J, leaving 12 bases between them. Germline lookup yields CDR1 MGHDK and CDR2 SYGVNS. In nucleotides, the CDR3 is TGTGCCAGCAGTGCCTCCGGGGCCCCCTACGAGCAGTACTTC. Amino acids: CASSASGAPYEQYF.

The gene calls are TRBV9 and TRBJ2-3, with 9 bases identical to TRBD2. The CDR3 length is 19 residues. Germline lookup yields CDR1 SGDLS and CDR2 YYNGEE. V was clipped by 3 bases and J by 4 bases; unmatched bases: 18. The CDR3 DNA reads as TGTGCCAGCAGCGGACCCGCCGGGACTAGCAAGGGAACTGCAGATACGCAGTATTTT. It specifies CASSGPAGTSKGTADTQYF.

Many counts were recorded for this clonotype. The V gene is TRBV5-1, the J gene TRBJ2-3; a possible D gene is TRBD1 (5 bases). V was clipped by 2 bases and J by 5 bases, with 15 bases between them. This CDR3 region has 15 residues. Germline V gene lookup returns CDR1 SGHRS and CDR2 YFSETQ. CDR3 sequence: CASSFVVTEVDTQYF. As DNA, the CDR3 is TGCGCCAGCAGCTTTGTGGTGACAGAGGTAGATACGCAGTATTTT.

This clonotype appeared once. Germline and junction disagree at one end, which may indicate a read error. J is TRBJ2-3 and V is TRBV7-6; 8 bases are a match to TRBD1. CDR3 length equals 14 residues. Germline values: CDR1 SGHVS, CDR2 FNYEAQ. The CDR3 nucleotides are TGTGCCAGCTTCAACACAGGGGGGACAGGTACGCAGTATTTT. It codes for CASFNTGGTGTQYF.

The table lists this clonotype with many counts. CDR3 in DNA: TGTGCCAGCAGTTACGGGACAGGGGTTGGGAGTTCACCCCTCCACTTT. Residues: CASSYGTGVGSSPLHF. The V and J genes are TRBV6-2 or TRBV6-3 and TRBJ1-6, with 10 bases fitting TRBD1. From germline, CDR1 is MNHEY and CDR2 SVGEGT. This CDR3 has 16 residues. The junction had 7 bases not matched to a gene; V was cut back by 2 bases and J by 9 bases.